The TCR beta chain under discussion was sequenced for a study of sequential checkpoint blockade in melanoma. Study-wide context: Patients were randomized 1:1 to nivolumab-then-ipilimumab or ipilimumab-then-nivolumab first-line.

This clone occurred a few times. Sequencing used immunoSEQ multiplex PCR; TCRdb keeps in-frame clones, though not all of them. This sample has over 10,000 clones; approximately 68% occur once, and the top ten carry about a fifth. The treatment denotes: randomized to nivolumab then ipilimumab (arm A) or the reverse (arm B). Germline CDR1 is SGDLS and CDR2 is YYNGEE. V was cut by 0 bases and J by 0 bases, with 7 bases left in between. This CDR3 comprises 14 residues. This specimen consisted of CD8+ T cells sorted from blood (inferred from file names), obtained from a patient given nivolumab and ipilimumab in sequence. The sequence was obtained from a human donor with melanoma. This chain links TRBV9 with TRBJ2-7; D is ambiguous. The CDR3, as DNA: TGTGCCAGCAGCGTAGAGGCTAGCTCCTACGAGCAGTACTTC. It codes for CASSVEASSYEQYF.